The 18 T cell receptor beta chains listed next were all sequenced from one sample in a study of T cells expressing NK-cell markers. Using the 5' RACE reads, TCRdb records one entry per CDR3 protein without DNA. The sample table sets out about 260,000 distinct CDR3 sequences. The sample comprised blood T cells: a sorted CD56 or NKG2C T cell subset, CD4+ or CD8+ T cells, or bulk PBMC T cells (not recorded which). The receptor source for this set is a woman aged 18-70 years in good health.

The CDR3 reads CASSLQVTSYEQYF. This chain joins TRBV7-2 and TRBJ2-7. Germline V gene sequence: CDR1 SGHTA, CDR2 FQGNSA. There are 14 residues in the CDR3.

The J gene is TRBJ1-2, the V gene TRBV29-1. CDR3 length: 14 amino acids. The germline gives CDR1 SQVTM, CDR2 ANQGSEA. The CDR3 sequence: CSVEIPTGLYGYTF.

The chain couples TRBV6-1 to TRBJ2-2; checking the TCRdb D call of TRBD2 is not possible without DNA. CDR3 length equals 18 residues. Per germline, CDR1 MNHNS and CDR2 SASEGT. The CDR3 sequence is CASSPGLAGGPWPGELFF.

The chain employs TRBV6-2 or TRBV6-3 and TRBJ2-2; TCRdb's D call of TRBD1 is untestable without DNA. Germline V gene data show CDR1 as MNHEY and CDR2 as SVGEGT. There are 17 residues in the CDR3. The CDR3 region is CASSLTGGRGGTGELFF.

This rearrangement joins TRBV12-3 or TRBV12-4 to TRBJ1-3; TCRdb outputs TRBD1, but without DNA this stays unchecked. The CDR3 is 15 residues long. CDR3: CASIPGRGSGNTIYF.

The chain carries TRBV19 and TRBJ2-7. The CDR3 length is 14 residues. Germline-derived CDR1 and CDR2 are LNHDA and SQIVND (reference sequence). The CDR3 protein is CASSIGSGTYEQYF. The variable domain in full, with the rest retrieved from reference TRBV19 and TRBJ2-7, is DGGITQSPKYLFRKEGQNVTLSCEQNLNHDAMYWYRQDPGQGLRLIYYSQIVNDFQKGDIAEGYSVSREKKESFPLTVTSAQKNPTAFYLCASSIGSGTYEQYFGPGTRLTVT.

CDR3 amino acids: CASSLGLAGGTYEQYF. The chain employs TRBV11-2 and TRBJ2-7; the D call of TRBD2 rests on TCRdb alone, since no DNA is present to check it. From germline, CDR1 is SGHAT and CDR2 FQNNGV. The CDR3 spans 16 residues.

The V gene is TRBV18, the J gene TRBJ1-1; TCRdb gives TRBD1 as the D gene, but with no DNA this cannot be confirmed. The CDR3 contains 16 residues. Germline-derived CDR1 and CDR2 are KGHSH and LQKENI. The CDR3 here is CASSPGTGKAGAEAFF.

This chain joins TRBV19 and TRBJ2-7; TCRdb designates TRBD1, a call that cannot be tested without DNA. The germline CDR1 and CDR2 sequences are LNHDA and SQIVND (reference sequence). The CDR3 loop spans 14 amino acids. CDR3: CASHPGQRFHEQYF. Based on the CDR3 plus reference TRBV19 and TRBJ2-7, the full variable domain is DGGITQSPKYLFRKEGQNVTLSCEQNLNHDAMYWYRQDPGQGLRLIYYSQIVNDFQKGDIAEGYSVSREKKESFPLTVTSAQKNPTAFYLCASHPGQRFHEQYFGPGTRLTVT.

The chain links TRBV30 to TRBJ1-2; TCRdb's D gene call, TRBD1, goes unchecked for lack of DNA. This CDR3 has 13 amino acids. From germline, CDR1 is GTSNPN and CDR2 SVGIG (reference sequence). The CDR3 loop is CAWSEDSFDGYTF.

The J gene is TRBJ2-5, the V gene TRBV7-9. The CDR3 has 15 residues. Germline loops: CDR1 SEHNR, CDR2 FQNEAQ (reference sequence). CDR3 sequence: CASSLGLAIKETQYF.

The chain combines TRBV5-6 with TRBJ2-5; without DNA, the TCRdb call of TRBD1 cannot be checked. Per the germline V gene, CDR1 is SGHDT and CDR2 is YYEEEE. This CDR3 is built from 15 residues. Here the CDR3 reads CASSRIGGHQETQYF.

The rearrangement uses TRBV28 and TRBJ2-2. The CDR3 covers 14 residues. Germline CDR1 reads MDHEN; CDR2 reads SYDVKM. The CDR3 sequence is CASMWDANTGELFF.

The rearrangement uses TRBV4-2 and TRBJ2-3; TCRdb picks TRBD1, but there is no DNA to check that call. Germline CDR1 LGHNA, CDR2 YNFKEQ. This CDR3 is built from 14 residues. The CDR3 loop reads CASRPQGDTDTQYF.

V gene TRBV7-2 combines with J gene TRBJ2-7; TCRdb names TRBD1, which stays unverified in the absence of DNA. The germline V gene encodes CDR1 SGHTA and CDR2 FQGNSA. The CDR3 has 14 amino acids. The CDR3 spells CASSRRQGADEQYF.

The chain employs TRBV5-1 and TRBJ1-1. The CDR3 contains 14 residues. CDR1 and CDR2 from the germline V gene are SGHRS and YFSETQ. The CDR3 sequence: CASSLMAGRAEAFF.

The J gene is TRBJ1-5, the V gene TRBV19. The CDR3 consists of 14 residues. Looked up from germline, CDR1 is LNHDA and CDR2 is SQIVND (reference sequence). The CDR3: CASSMTDSNQPQHF.

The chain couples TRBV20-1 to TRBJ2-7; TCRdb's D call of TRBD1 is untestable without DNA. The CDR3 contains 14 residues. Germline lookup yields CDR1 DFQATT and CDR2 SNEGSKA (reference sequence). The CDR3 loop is CSASWGGSSYEQYF.